This TCR beta chain was profiled in a study of T cell responses to AZD1222 COVID-19 vaccine. The V gene's germline CDR1 is SQVTM and CDR2 ANQGSEA. Trimming took 2 bases from V and 4 from J, leaving 14 bases between them. The CDR3 extends over 15 amino acids. Study-wide points: Reports indicate that nearly half of spike-specific TCRs are directed at unmutated variant regions. AZD1222 recipients seropositive at baseline numbered only 5 to 7. Researchers took repertoire samples only after the peak T cell response had come.

Data came from immunoSEQ multiplex PCR; TCRdb stores just in-frame clones and leaves some out. The sample yields under 80,000 clones, around 88% seen once. Concerning this clone itself: The target antigen is unknown.

The sequence came from an adult in good health. The sample in question was peripheral blood, obtained on day 0 of AZD1222 vaccination. This chain links TRBV29-1 with TRBJ2-2, with D perhaps matching TRBD1 (6 bases). CDR3 DNA: TGCAGCGTTGAATGGGCAGGGGTAGTCACCGGGGAGCTGTTTTTT. Its protein is CSVEWAGVVTGELFF.